This paragraph reports one T cell receptor (beta chain). What it recognizes is unknown. This record comes from a study of regulatory T cells in long-lasting Graves disease. Whole-study results and caveats: Fewer public clonotypes were shared by new patients (roughly 910) than by persistent patients (about 2,700). TCR diversity was lower in persistent Graves' patients than in newly diagnosed ones.

According to the study, TCR beta libraries were built with iRepertoire HTBI primers and CDR3-region Arm-PCR. TCRdb recomputed calls from the multiplex PCR reads with MiXCR, one row per CDR3 protein. This table has approximately 440,000 distinct CDR3 sequences, about a quarter appearing once. After removal of 5 bases from V and 5 bases from J, the junction contained 5 bases not matched to a gene. The CDR3 covers 13 residues. Germline V gene lookup returns CDR1 DFQATT and CDR2 SNEGSKA (reference sequence). Time point: persistent/refractory GD, antithyroid drugs over 5 years with positive TRAb. PBMC RNA was the source of the TCR library. By American Thyroid Association guidelines, Graves' disease was diagnosed in the cohort.

This clonotype was obtained from a female donor with Graves disease. Sequencing was performed on peripheral blood mononuclear cells (PBMCs), taken when the disease was refractory, from a patient treated with antithyroid drugs. The rearrangement links TRBV20-1 to TRBJ2-7; TRBD2 aligns across 11 bases. The CDR3: CSAELAGVDEQYF. The CDR3 coding sequence is TGCAGTGCTGAACTAGCGGGAGTTGACGAGCAGTACTTC.